The 17 T cell receptor beta chains below were found in one sample sequenced in a study of cytomegalovirus exposure and HLA in healthy donors. PCR involved 60 Vbeta and 13 Jbeta primers. TCRdb's table, derived via immunoSEQ multiplex PCR, lists solely in-frame clones and lacks some. The table records around 37,000 clones, roughly 80% of them present only once. The sample taken for sequencing was PBMCs. Source of these receptors: a young woman in good health and CMV-seropositive.

The V gene is TRBV5-6, the J gene TRBJ1-3, with TRBD1 identical over 8 bases. CDR1 is SGHDT and CDR2 is YYEEEE in the germline V gene. V shed 4 bases, J shed 2 bases, and the junction held 2 bases outside the gene matches. The CDR3 length is 14 residues. The CDR3 loop reads CASSPRGPGNTIYF. The CDR3, as DNA: TGTGCCAGCAGCCCCAGGGGGCCTGGAAACACCATATATTTT.

The rearrangement uses TRBV25-1 and TRBJ2-7; TRBD2 is a possible D gene (6 bases). This CDR3 region has 11 residues. With 3 bases removed from V and 6 bases from J, the gap between germline ends came to 6 bases. The V gene's germline CDR1 is MGHDK and CDR2 SYGVNS. The CDR3 loop reads CASSEGGEQYF. Written as DNA, the CDR3 is TGTGCCAGCAGTGAGGGGGGCGAGCAGTACTTC.

This rearrangement joins TRBV18 to TRBJ2-7; 11 bases line up with TRBD1. Germline CDR1 KGHSH, CDR2 LQKENI. V was clipped by 5 bases and J by 3 bases; unmatched bases: 9. The CDR3 consists of 16 residues. CDR3 in DNA: TGTGCCAGCTCAAGCACCGGACAGGGGGCGAGCTACGAGCAGTACTTC. Protein product: CASSSTGQGASYEQYF.

The J gene is TRBJ1-1, the V gene TRBV5-1; unclear D gene. V lost 3 bases and J 1 base, leaving 13 bases between the germline ends. CDR3 length equals 15 residues. Germline V gives CDR1 SGHRS, CDR2 YFSETQ. The CDR3 DNA reads TGCGCCAGCAGCTCCCGGGGAGGCACGAACACTGAAGCTTTCTTT. Its translation: CASSSRGGTNTEAFF.

The CDR3 sequence: CASSATSGRYNEQFF. CDR3 DNA sequence: TGTGCCAGCAGCGCGACTAGCGGGAGATACAATGAGCAGTTCTTC. V and J are TRBV9 and TRBJ2-1; 12 positions agree with TRBD2. V lost 3 bases to trimming and J lost 4 bases; unmatched junction nucleotides: 2. The length of the CDR3 is 15 residues. Germline V gives CDR1 SGDLS, CDR2 YYNGEE.

This chain uses TRBV28 with TRBJ2-5; 9 nucleotides agree with TRBD2. The better agreement between TRBJ2-7 and the DNA end casts doubt on the J call. The CDR3 has 15 residues. Per the germline V gene, CDR1 is MDHEN and CDR2 is SYDVKM. The DNA of the CDR3 is TGTGCCAGCAGTTTTGGGCGGGGGGGTACATACGAGCAGTACTTC. Translation gives CASSFGRGGTYEQYF.

This clone was detected once. As DNA, the CDR3 is TGTGCCAGCAGTCCCAGGGGAAACACCATATATTTT. It encodes CASSPRGNTIYF. The chain is built from TRBV25-1 and TRBJ1-3; D gene ambiguous. Deletions cut 5 bases from V and 4 bases from J, with 6 bases between. The CDR3 runs to 12 residues. The germline CDR1 and CDR2 sequences are MGHDK and SYGVNS.

The V gene is TRBV7-9, the J gene TRBJ2-7; 8 positions match TRBD1. There are 14 residues in the CDR3. The ends lost 5 bases at V and 3 bases at J; junction bases unmatched: 6. Germline V gene sequence: CDR1 SEHNR, CDR2 FQNEAQ (reference sequence). In DNA, the CDR3 is TGTGCCAGCAGCCCCAGGACAGGGATCTACGAGCAGTACTTC. Its protein product is CASSPRTGIYEQYF.

The chain is built from TRBV5-4 and TRBJ1-6; maybe TRBD1 (5 bases). CDR3 length equals 14 residues. Trimming stripped 4 bases from V and 8 bases from J, with 13 bases between. CDR1 is SGHNT and CDR2 is YYREEE in the germline V gene (reference sequence). CDR3 bases: TGTGCCAGCAGCCCCCGTGGGGGGGATTCACCCCTCCACTTT. Residues: CASSPRGGDSPLHF.

This chain links TRBV2 with TRBJ1-2; possible D gene TRBD1, 5 bases. The germline V gene encodes CDR1 SNHLY and CDR2 FYNNEI. Trimming removed 4 bases from V and 4 bases from J, with 10 bases in between. The CDR3 length is 13 residues. CDR3 bases: TGTGCCAGCAGTGTAGGACAAAGCTATGGCTACACCTTC. Translating gives CASSVGQSYGYTF.

CDR3 loop: CASSLGGGGYEQYF. The CDR3 region has the DNA TGTGCCAGCAGCTTAGGCGGCGGGGGCTACGAGCAGTACTTC. The chain joins TRBV11-2 to TRBJ2-7; TRBD2 matches at 7 bases. Losses at the gene ends were 1 base for V and 3 bases for J; bases not matched to a gene: 3. CDR1 SGHAT and CDR2 FQNNGV come from the germline V gene. The CDR3 runs to 14 residues.

The chain combines TRBV7-8 with TRBJ2-7; 8 nucleotides align to TRBD1. V dropped 2 bases and J dropped 6; count of bases not matched to a gene: 6. Germline V gene sequence: CDR1 SGHVS, CDR2 FQNEAQ. This CDR3 has 14 amino acids. The CDR3 region has the DNA TGTGCCAGCAGCTTAAGCAGGGGGCTTGTCGAGCAGTACTTC. This codes for CASSLSRGLVEQYF.

Only one count was recorded for this clone. This chain connects TRBV28 to TRBJ2-7; TRBD1 matches at 8 bases. The germline gives CDR1 MDHEN, CDR2 SYDVKM. The V and J ends lost 3 bases and 6 bases, in that order; junction bases with no gene match: 10. The CDR3 is 15 residues long. The CDR3 sequence is CASSFSSDRVSEQYF. CDR3 in DNA: TGTGCCAGCAGTTTTTCCTCGGACAGGGTTTCCGAGCAGTACTTC.

V gene TRBV2 combines with J gene TRBJ1-1, with 7 positions matching TRBD1. With 7 bases clipped from V and 11 bases from J, the junction kept 16 bases outside the gene matches. Germline CDR1 reads SNHLY; CDR2 reads FYNNEI. The CDR3 covers 14 residues. The CDR3 protein is CASNLEGASGGAFF. CDR3 nucleotide sequence: TGTGCCAGCAACCTAGAGGGGGCTTCAGGGGGGGCTTTCTTT.

The chain links TRBV21-1 to TRBJ2-3; the table calls TRBD1, which could not be checked here. TRBV21-1 is a recognized pseudogene. This CDR3 comprises 14 residues. CDR3 sequence reads: CASTCLQSTDTQYF. The CDR3 DNA follows: TGTGCCAGCACCTGCCTGCAGAGCACAGATACGCAGTATTTT.

V usage is TRBV6-6 and J usage is TRBJ2-7, with D possibly TRBD1 on 6 matching bases. Trimming took off 5 bases at V and 12 bases at J, with 20 bases between the two ends. This CDR3 has 13 residues. Looked up from germline, CDR1 is MNHNY and CDR2 is SVGAGI (reference sequence). In nucleotides, the CDR3 is TGTGCCAGCAGTCCGAAGGACAGAGCAGTGAGGTACTTC. Protein: CASSPKDRAVRYF.

The chain employs TRBV9 and TRBJ2-1, with 8 nucleotides matching TRBD1. This CDR3 has 19 residues. V was pared by 0 bases and J by 1 base, with 12 bases of the junction left unmatched. Germline V gene lookup returns CDR1 SGDLS and CDR2 YYNGEE. DNA of the CDR3: TGTGCCAGCAGCGTAGGACAGGGGCGCCTGAATCGGTCCTACAATGAGCAGTTCTTC. It is translated as CASSVGQGRLNRSYNEQFF.